This T cell receptor beta chain was recovered during a study of a mutant IDH1 vaccine in newly diagnosed glioma. Across the whole study: The study started vaccination 4-6 weeks after radiotherapy alone, or with temozolomide cycles. Most patients had radiochemotherapy with temozolomide before enrollment; others had one alone. Treated patients, averaging about 40 years, were roughly 62% male and around 40% female.

A remark on this clone: Antigen unknown. Other DNA sequences in this sample translate to the same CDR3.

Repertoires were generated with immunoSEQ multiplex PCR, while TCRdb's copy carries only in-frame clones and drops some. This repertoire shows roughly 120,000 clones, roughly 78% found once; its top ten account for 5% to 7%. Documented time point: week 11, during vaccination. The study gave 300 ug of mutant IDH1 20-mer peptide per vaccine dose, with topical imiquimod. Study-wide findings and caveats: Variations in leading peripheral T cell clonotypes appeared to have no connection with pseudoprogression.

The source of this sequence is a man in his forties or fifties with glioma. Sequencing was performed on PBMCs, taken from a glioma patient whose treatment included an IDH1 peptide vaccine.

The CDR3: CASSQGGFWEYNSPLHF. DNA of the CDR3: TGTGCCAGCAGCCAAGGTGGCTTCTGGGAATATAATTCACCCCTCCACTTT. The chain uses TRBV14 and TRBJ1-6; D is ambiguous. In germline, CDR1 is SGHDN, CDR2 FVKESK. The CDR3 covers 17 residues. With 1 base removed from V and 4 bases from J, the gap between germline ends came to 14 bases.